These T cell receptor beta chains were read from a single sample in a study of blood T cell repertoires in COVID-19. This table comes from immunoSEQ multiplex PCR, and its TCRdb copy is limited to in-frame clones, with some not included. The sample includes 95,000 to 110,000 clones, about nine tenths of them seen just once. Sequencing was carried out using peripheral blood. The source of these receptors is an elderly woman in a cohort sampled during active COVID-19. Both conserved end residues are part of each CDR3. A D gene is named only where the DNA matches it firmly. The size entry is marked missing in some rows and otherwise reads once, few, many or a size class.

clone size	V gene	J gene	D gene	CDR3 DNA	CDR3 protein
-	TRBV9	TRBJ1-3	-	TGTGCCAGCAGCGAGCGCGGGCAGAGCTCTGGAAACACCATATATTTT	CASSERGQSSGNTIYF
-	TRBV28	TRBJ2-5	TRBD1	TGTGCCAGCAGTTCGACGACAGGGAGTCGGTTTGTGGAGACCCAGTACTTC	CASSSTTGSRFVETQYF
once	TRBV5-1	TRBJ2-5	-	TGCGCCAGCAGCTTGGATAGTGGTGGGGGGAAGACCCAGTACTTC	CASSLDSGGGKTQYF
-	TRBV7-9	TRBJ2-7	TRBD1	TGTGCCAGCAGCTTTGGACCACAACAGGGGTACGAGCAGTACTTC	CASSFGPQQGYEQYF
-	TRBV4-2	TRBJ2-1	-	TGTGCCAGCAGCCAAGATAGGAGAATTGAGCAGTTCTTC	CASSQDRRIEQFF
-	TRBV7-9	TRBJ1-1	-	TGTGCCAGCAGCTTTCGGGACACCAAAGCTTTCTTT	CASSFRDTKAFF
-	TRBV3-1/TRBV3-2	TRBJ2-1	-	TGTGCCAGCAGCCAAGTGGGAGGTGAGCAGTTCTTC	CASSQVGGEQFF
-	TRBV18	TRBJ2-5	-	TGTGCCAGCTCCCTCCGACTCGCCAACCAAGAGACCCAGTACTTC	CASSLRLANQETQYF
-	TRBV28	TRBJ1-4	TRBD1	TGTGCCAGCATCCCGTCGACAGGGGAAAAACTGTTTTTT	CASIPSTGEKLFF
-	TRBV6-5	TRBJ1-2	-	TGTGCCAGCAGTCCGCAGGTTAACTATGGCTACACCTTC	CASSPQVNYGYTF
once	TRBV11-3	TRBJ2-2	-	TGTGCCAGCAGGGCAGGGGCCGGGGAGCTGTTTTTT	CASRAGAGELFF
-	TRBV27	TRBJ2-3	-	TGTGCCAGCGGGCGGAGACAGACAACTAGCACAGATACGCAGTATTTT	CASGRRQTTSTDTQYF
-	TRBV11-2	TRBJ2-1	-	TGTGCCAGCAGCTTATCCCCGAGCTCCTACAATGAGCAGTTCTTC	CASSLSPSSYNEQFF
-	TRBV10-3	TRBJ1-4	-	TGTGCCATCAGGGCCTCGGGGGGCACTAATGAAAAACTGTTTTTT	CAIRASGGTNEKLFF
few	TRBV6-2/TRBV6-3	TRBJ2-7	TRBD2	TGTGCCAGCAGTTGGACTAGCGGGAGTTACGAGCAGTACTTC	CASSWTSGSYEQYF
once	TRBV10-3	TRBJ1-3	-	TGTGGGATAGGGGGTTCTGGAAACACCATATATTTT	CGIGGSGNTIYF
once	TRBV5-1	TRBJ1-5	TRBD1	TGCGCCAGCAGCGTGGGGCCGGGACAGGGGGATCAGCCCCAGCATTTT	CASSVGPGQGDQPQHF
once	TRBV10-1	TRBJ1-4	-	TGCGCCAGCAGTGAGGGGACTAGCGGACTGTTTTTT	CASSEGTSGLFF
-	TRBV6-5	TRBJ2-3	-	TGTGCCAGCAGTTACTCCGGTCGGTTCACAGATACGCAGTATTTT	CASSYSGRFTDTQYF
-	TRBV2	TRBJ2-7	TRBD2	TGTGCCAGCAGTGACATAGCGGGAGCGAACGAGCAGTACTTC	CASSDIAGANEQYF
-	TRBV5-4	TRBJ2-5	TRBD2	TGTGCCAGCAGCTGGGGACTAGCGGGCGAAGAGACCCAGTACTTC	CASSWGLAGEETQYF
-	TRBV18	TRBJ2-3	TRBD2	TGTGCCAGCTCACCACCGAGCGGGGGGCGGGCAGATACGCAGTATTTT	CASSPPSGGRADTQYF
-	TRBV10-2	TRBJ1-5	-	TGCGCCAGCAAGGAACGGACAGTAAATCAGCCCCAGCATTTT	CASKERTVNQPQHF
-	TRBV5-4	TRBJ1-1	-	TGTGCCAGCAGCTTGGGGGCACTCAGTGAAGCTTTCTTT	CASSLGALSEAFF
-	TRBV9	TRBJ2-1	TRBD1	TGTGCCAGCAGCGTAGGACAGGGCTCCCACAATGAGCAGTTCTTC	CASSVGQGSHNEQFF
-	TRBV7-9	TRBJ2-7	TRBD1	TGTGCCAGCAGCAAAACCCGGGACAGCATCTCCTACGAGCAGTACTTC	CASSKTRDSISYEQYF
-	TRBV18	TRBJ2-3	-	TGTGCCAGCTCGCGACAGGAGTTTGATACGCAGTATTTT	CASSRQEFDTQYF
-	TRBV24-1	TRBJ2-1	TRBD2	TGTGCCACCAGTGACCCCGGACTAGCGGGAGAGCAGTTCTTC	CATSDPGLAGEQFF
-	TRBV6-6	TRBJ2-7	-	TGTGCCAGCAGTTACCTCGGGAGCTACGAGCAGTACTTC	CASSYLGSYEQYF
-	TRBV3-1/TRBV3-2	TRBJ1-2	TRBD1	TGTGCCAGCAGCCAAGGGGGACAGGGGAATGGCTACACCTTC	CASSQGGQGNGYTF
few	TRBV2	TRBJ1-1	-	TGTGCCAGCAGCGAGGGGGTGAACACTGAAGCTTTCTTT	CASSEGVNTEAFF
-	TRBV24-1	TRBJ1-3	-	TGTGCCACCAGTGATGTAACGGGGAGAACCTCTGGAAACACCATATATTTT	CATSDVTGRTSGNTIYF
-	TRBV10-1	TRBJ1-1	TRBD1	TGCGCCAGCAGAGGACAGGGAATGAACACTGAAGCTTTCTTT	CASRGQGMNTEAFF
-	TRBV14	TRBJ2-3	TRBD2	TGTGCCAGCAGCCATGAAACTGCCGGGCGGGGGGGCTCAGATACGCAGTATTTT	CASSHETAGRGGSDTQYF
-	TRBV5-8	TRBJ2-3	TRBD2	TGTGCCAGCAGCTCGACTAGCGGGGGAGGCACAGATACGCAGTATTTT	CASSSTSGGGTDTQYF
-	TRBV11-2	TRBJ2-4	TRBD2	TGTGCCAGCAGCTTAAAACGTGGCGGGGGATGGGTAGCCAAAAACATTCAGTACTTC	CASSLKRGGGWVAKNIQYF
-	TRBV10-3	TRBJ2-5	TRBD2	TGTGCCATCAGTGTTGGGGCTAGCGGGGGGGGATCTTCGGAGACCCAGTACTTC	CAISVGASGGGSSETQYF
-	TRBV7-9	TRBJ2-4	-	TGTGCCAGCAGCTTAGACTGGGCGATCAAAAACATTCAGTACTTC	CASSLDWAIKNIQYF
-	TRBV11-2	TRBJ1-2	TRBD1	TGTGCCAGCAGCTTTCCGGGACAGGGGAGGTCTAGTGGCTACACCTTC	CASSFPGQGRSSGYTF
-	TRBV3-1/TRBV3-2	TRBJ2-3	-	TGTGCCAGCAGCCAAGGGGGGGGCGGGGTCACAGATACGCAGTATTTT	CASSQGGGGVTDTQYF
-	TRBV11-2	TRBJ2-1	-	TGTGCCAGCAGACACACCTCCGGGTACAATGAGCAGTTCTTC	CASRHTSGYNEQFF
-	TRBV24-1	TRBJ1-2	-	TGTGCCACCAGTGACGTCCAGAATCTCTATGGCTACACCTTC	CATSDVQNLYGYTF
-	TRBV5-1	TRBJ1-2	-	TGCGCCAGCAGCTTAGGACAACCTTTGGATGGCTACACCTTC	CASSLGQPLDGYTF
-	TRBV4-1	TRBJ1-2	-	TGCGCCAGCAGCCAAGAGGAGCAAACCTATGGCTACACCTTC	CASSQEEQTYGYTF
-	TRBV29-1	TRBJ1-1	TRBD1	TGCAGCGTTACGGACAGGGTTACTGAAGCTTTCTTT	CSVTDRVTEAFF
-	TRBV12-3/TRBV12-4	TRBJ2-1	-	TGTGCCAGCAGTTTAGTAGTAAACAATGAGCAGTTCTTC	CASSLVVNNEQFF